Listed below are T cell receptor beta chains from one sample, sequenced in a study of blood T cell repertoires in COVID-19. The assay was immunoSEQ multiplex PCR, and TCRdb's table has in-frame clones only and misses some. The table includes under 450,000 clones, about 80% detected once. The sequencing input was peripheral blood. These receptors were obtained from a human donor with acute or convalescent COVID-19. The donor label of this sample is uncertain. Both conserved end residues are part of each CDR3. A D gene is named only where the DNA matches it firmly. Clone size is not always given. Where it is, it says once, few, many or a class for expanded clones.

TRBJ1-1 . TRBV18 . TGTGCCAGCTCACCTCTCCAGGAGAACACTGAAGCTTTCTTT CASSPLQENTEAFF
TRBJ1-2 . TRBV27 TRBD1 TGTGCCAGCAGTTTATTGGCAGGGGGCAGAGGCTACACCTTC CASSLLAGGRGYTF
TRBJ2-3 . TRBV12-3/TRBV12-4 . TGTGCCAGCATCCCCCGGGAACAAGATACGCAGTATTTT CASIPREQDTQYF
TRBJ2-1 . TRBV3-1/TRBV3-2 . TGTGCCAGCCGGGAGCTAGCGAACAATGAGCAGTTCTTC CASRELANNEQFF
TRBJ2-5 . TRBV18 TRBD2 TGTGCCAGCTCACCCCCCGGACTAGCGGGAGACATAGCGACCCAGTACTTC CASSPPGLAGDIATQYF
TRBJ2-1 . TRBV29-1 TRBD1 TGCAGCGTTGTAACTGACAGGGTGTCGTTCAATGAGCAGTTCTTC CSVVTDRVSFNEQFF
TRBJ1-1 once TRBV18 . TGTGCCAGCTCACAGGTGAAAGGGGACACTGAAGCTTTCTTT CASSQVKGDTEAFF
TRBJ2-7 . TRBV13 TRBD2 TGTGCCAGCAGCTTAGGACTAGCGGGAGGGCCGAACGAGCAGTACTTC CASSLGLAGGPNEQYF
TRBJ1-1 . TRBV28 . TGTGCCAGCCAAAACCCACAGGGAGTGGATGGCACTGAAGCTTTCTTT CASQNPQGVDGTEAFF
TRBJ2-1 . TRBV6-5 . TGTGCCAGCAGTCAGGACACCGACAATGAGCAGTTCTTC CASSQDTDNEQFF
TRBJ2-3 . TRBV29-1 . TGCAGCGTTGAAGATTGGGGGGGCCCCACAGATACGCAGTATTTT CSVEDWGGPTDTQYF
TRBJ2-1 . TRBV7-9 TRBD2 TGTGCCAGCAGCCTCACCGGGACTAGCGGTAATGAGCAGTTCTTC CASSLTGTSGNEQFF
TRBJ2-5 . TRBV6-5 TRBD2 TGTGCCAGCAGGAGGACTAGCGGGGGGGACGAGACCCAGTACTTC CASRRTSGGDETQYF
TRBJ1-1 . TRBV28 . TGTGCCAGCTCGAAGGGGGTATGGGGCAGGGGCCGAACCTTGAACACTGAAGCTTTCTTT CASSKGVWGRGRTLNTEAFF
TRBJ1-2 . TRBV12-3/TRBV12-4 TRBD1 TGTGCCAGCAGGACAGGGGGATTTGGCTACACCTTC CASRTGGFGYTF
TRBJ1-1 . TRBV18 TRBD1 TGTGCCAGCTCGCTTCAGGGGGCGAACACTGAAGCTTTCTTT CASSLQGANTEAFF
TRBJ2-5 once TRBV3-1/TRBV3-2 TRBD2 TGTGCCAGCAGCCGTAGCGGGGGGGGTGTAGGGACCCAGTACTTC CASSRSGGGVGTQYF
TRBJ1-3 . TRBV2 . TGTGCCAGCAGTCTACTCGCGGTTGGAAACACCATATATTTT CASSLLAVGNTIYF
TRBJ2-6 . TRBV11-1 . TGTGCCAGCAGCTTAGGGGGAATTCACAGGTCCAACGTCCTGACTTTC CASSLGGIHRSNVLTF
TRBJ1-6 . TRBV25-1 . TGTGCCAGCAGTGCTCTGCGGGGTTCACCCCTCCACTTT CASSALRGSPLHF
TRBJ1-1 . TRBV2 TRBD1 TGTGCCAGCAGCCGGGACAGGGTGGGGAACACTGAAGCTTTCTTT CASSRDRVGNTEAFF
TRBJ2-3 . TRBV5-1 TRBD1 TGCGCCAGCAGCTTAAGGGTAGGGACAGTTACAGATACGCAGTATTTT CASSLRVGTVTDTQYF
TRBJ2-5 . TRBV2 TRBD2 TGTGCCAGCAGTGAACGAAGCGGGGGGTTAGAGACCCAGTACTTC CASSERSGGLETQYF
TRBJ2-1 . TRBV6-5 TRBD2 TGTGCCAGCAGTTACTCTGGCGGGGGGGCCTCTCGTGAGCAGTTCTTC CASSYSGGGASREQFF
TRBJ2-5 few TRBV7-9 . TGTGCCAGCAGCTTAGTGGCTGGCTCTCAAGAGACCCAGTACTTC CASSLVAGSQETQYF
TRBJ1-2 . TRBV25-1 . TGTGCCAGCAGAGACAGCTACTATGGCTACACCTTC CASRDSYYGYTF
TRBJ2-4 . TRBV18 . TGTGCCAGCTCACCAGGGGGGGCGCAGGGCAAAAACATTCAGTACTTC CASSPGGAQGKNIQYF
TRBJ2-7 . TRBV18 TRBD2 TGTGCCAGCTCACCACCCGGGACTAGCTACGAGCAGTACTTC CASSPPGTSYEQYF
TRBJ2-1 . TRBV3-1/TRBV3-2 . TGTGCCAGCAGCCAATATAAGTGGGGGGTTTCCCCCAGAGAGCAGTTCTTC CASSQYKWGVSPREQFF
TRBJ1-2 . TRBV10-3 TRBD1 TGTGCCATCTCACCCGACAACAGGGGCGGCTACACCTTC CAISPDNRGGYTF
TRBJ1-1 . TRBV28 TRBD1 TGTGCCAGCATCTTAGGGGGCACCACGAACACTGAAGCTTTCTTT CASILGGTTNTEAFF
TRBJ2-3 . TRBV7-9 TRBD2 TGTGCCAGCAGCCCGTTGACTAGCGGGAGAACAGATACGCAGTATTTT CASSPLTSGRTDTQYF
TRBJ1-1 . TRBV4-1 TRBD1 TGCGCCAGCAGCCGAGGGACAGGGCGAAGGAACACTGAAGCTTTCTTT CASSRGTGRRNTEAFF
TRBJ2-3 once TRBV18 TRBD2 TGTGCCAGCTCAACAACTAGCGGGGGCAGCACAGATACGCAGTATTTT CASSTTSGGSTDTQYF
TRBJ2-7 few TRBV18 TRBD2 TGTGCCAGCTCACCACCACTAGCGGGAGGGGGGGAGCAGTACTTC CASSPPLAGGGEQYF
TRBJ2-1 once TRBV4-2 TRBD2 TGTGCCAGCAGCCAACTAGCGGGGGGACGCAATGAGCAGTTCTTC CASSQLAGGRNEQFF
TRBJ2-1 . TRBV7-2 . TGTGCCAGCAGCTTAAGTAGTGAGCAGTTCTTC CASSLSSEQFF
TRBJ1-1 . TRBV29-1 . TGCAGCGTTCGTGGGCCCCCGAACACTGAAGCTTTCTTT CSVRGPPNTEAFF
TRBJ1-1 . TRBV5-6 . TGTGCCAGCAGCTTTACGGTCGGGCTCGGGGGCACTGAAGCTTTCTTT CASSFTVGLGGTEAFF
TRBJ1-2 . TRBV5-4 TRBD1 TGTGCCAGCAGCGTAGACAGGGTGAGCTATGGCTACACCTTC CASSVDRVSYGYTF